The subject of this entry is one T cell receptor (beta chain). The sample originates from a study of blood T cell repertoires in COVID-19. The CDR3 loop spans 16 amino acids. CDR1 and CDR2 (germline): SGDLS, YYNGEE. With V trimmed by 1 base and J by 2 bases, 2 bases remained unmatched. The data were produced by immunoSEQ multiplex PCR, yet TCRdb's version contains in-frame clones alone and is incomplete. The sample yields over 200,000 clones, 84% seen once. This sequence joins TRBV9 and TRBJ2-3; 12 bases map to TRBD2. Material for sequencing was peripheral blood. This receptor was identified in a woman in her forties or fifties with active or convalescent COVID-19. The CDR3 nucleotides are TGTGCCAGCAGCGTACTAGCGGGAGGGCCCACAGATACGCAGTATTTT. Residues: CASSVLAGGPTDTQYF.